This entry lists 26 T cell receptor beta chains sequenced from one sample in a study of T cell clonotyping in hematopoietic cell transplantation. Profiled with immunoSEQ multiplex PCR; TCRdb holds only in-frame clones, not every one. Of 25,000 to 35,000 clones listed, approximately 95% are singletons. The specimen was peripheral blood mononuclear cells. The receptors were sampled from a man aged 50 or older in good health. Some clones in this sample may be carry-over from other donors' samples.

The chain combines TRBV7-8 with TRBJ1-5; unclear D gene. Trimming took off 5 bases at V and 5 bases at J, with 13 bases between the two ends. The germline gives CDR1 SGHVS, CDR2 FQNEAQ. The CDR3 has 14 amino acids. The CDR3 reads CASSDISRDQPQHF. The DNA for the CDR3 is TGTGCCAGCAGCGATATTTCCCGCGATCAGCCCCAGCATTTT.

The rearrangement links TRBV28 to TRBJ1-2, with TRBD1 identical over 8 bases. CDR1 is MDHEN, CDR2 SYDVKM, per germline. With V trimmed by 8 bases and J by 4 bases, 6 bases remained unmatched. This CDR3 contains 13 residues. The CDR3 nucleotides read TGTGCCAGCGGGCAAGGACAGGGCTATGGCTACACCTTC. It translates to CASGQGQGYGYTF.

This clone has only one observation. V is TRBV19 and J is TRBJ2-2; D is perhaps TRBD1 (6 bases). Germline CDR1 reads LNHDA; CDR2 reads SQIVND (reference sequence). Trimming took 1 base from V and 6 from J, leaving 9 bases between them. This CDR3 is built from 14 residues. CDR3 in DNA: TGTGCCAGTAGTATAGGTGGGGGCGCCGGGGAGCTGTTTTTT. Protein product: CASSIGGGAGELFF. Looking up the rest from reference TRBV19 and TRBJ2-2 gives the full variable domain: DGGITQSPKYLFRKEGQNVTLSCEQNLNHDAMYWYRQDPGQGLRLIYYSQIVNDFQKGDIAEGYSVSREKKESFPLTVTSAQKNPTAFYLCASSIGGGAGELFFGEGSRLTVL.

V usage is TRBV30 and J usage is TRBJ2-7, with 9 bases aligning to TRBD1. The J segment lost 5 bases and the V segment lost 4 bases, leaving 9 bases of the junction unmatched. This CDR3 is 14 amino acids long. Per the germline V gene, CDR1 is GTSNPN and CDR2 is SVGIG (reference sequence). For the CDR3, the DNA is TGTGCCTGGACTACGGGACAGGGCTTTCACGAGCAGTACTTC. Encoded protein: CAWTTGQGFHEQYF.

The chain couples TRBV19 to TRBJ2-1; TRBD1 might be the D (5 bases). The V gene lost 2 bases and the J gene lost 4 bases, with 6 bases spanning the gap. Germline-derived CDR1 and CDR2 are LNHDA and SQIVND (reference sequence). The CDR3 has 13 amino acids. The CDR3 protein is CASSIRQYNEQFF. CDR3 nucleotide sequence: TGTGCCAGTAGTATAAGACAGTACAATGAGCAGTTCTTC.

This clone occurred once. The rearrangement joins TRBV7-2 to TRBJ1-2, with no clear D. Per the germline V gene, CDR1 is SGHTA and CDR2 is FQGNSA. The CDR3 runs to 16 residues. V was clipped by 3 bases and J by 1 base, with 15 bases between them. The CDR3 here is CASSLGRAVFNYGYTF. CDR3 in DNA: TGTGCCAGCAGCTTGGGCCGAGCCGTTTTTAACTATGGCTACACCTTC. The full variable domain, with the rest looked up from reference TRBV7-2 and TRBJ1-2, is GAGVSQSPSNKVTEKGKDVELRCDPISGHTALYWYRQSLGQGLEFLIYFQGNSAPDKSGLPSDRFSAERTGGSVSTLTIQRTQQEDSAVYLCASSLGRAVFNYGYTFGSGTRLTVV.

This chain uses TRBV2 with TRBJ1-2, with 9 positions matching TRBD1. The trim removed 6 bases at V and 2 bases at J, leaving 7 bases unmatched. The CDR3 is made up of 15 amino acids. Looked up from germline, CDR1 is SNHLY and CDR2 is FYNNEI. The DNA for the CDR3 is TGTGCCAGCAGACAGGGGGCACTGGGAAACTATGGCTACACCTTC. Its protein product is CASRQGALGNYGYTF.

This chain joins TRBV2 and TRBJ2-7; 7 nucleotides agree with TRBD1. The CDR3 runs to 14 residues. Germline lookup yields CDR1 SNHLY and CDR2 FYNNEI. V gave up 8 bases and J gave up 0 bases; unmatched junction bases: 7. The CDR3 loop reads CASGAQGSSYEQYF. CDR3 sequence (DNA): TGTGCCAGCGGGGCACAGGGGAGCTCCTACGAGCAGTACTTC.

This chain connects TRBV4-1 to TRBJ1-2; D gene uncertain. The V gene's germline CDR1 is MGHRA and CDR2 YSYEKL. V lost 0 bases to trimming and J lost 1 base, with 6 bases between them. CDR3 size: 14 residues. The CDR3 loop is CASSQDYSNYGYTF. The CDR3 DNA sequence: TGCGCCAGCAGCCAAGACTACAGTAACTATGGCTACACCTTC.

V gene TRBV29-1 combines with J gene TRBJ1-1; D not certain. The CDR3 loop spans 13 amino acids. The V end lost 1 base, the J end lost 2 bases, and 8 bases lay between the germline ends. CDR1 and CDR2 (germline): SQVTM, ANQGSEA. The CDR3 here is CSVEAQTNTEAFF. CDR3 nucleotide sequence: TGCAGCGTTGAAGCCCAGACAAACACTGAAGCTTTCTTT.

This clone was seen just once. The gene calls are TRBV4-1 and TRBJ1-3; TRBD1 matches at 7 bases. The CDR3 is 18 amino acids. Germline V gives CDR1 MGHRA, CDR2 YSYEKL. V lost 4 bases and J lost 0; bases outside the gene matches: 12. The CDR3 protein is CASSLGGSIVVSGNTIYF. The CDR3 nucleotides are TGCGCCAGCAGCCTAGGGGGCAGCATCGTCGTCTCTGGAAACACCATATATTTT.

The chain recombines TRBV5-4 with TRBJ2-5; D is uncertain. Looked up from germline, CDR1 is SGHNT and CDR2 is YYREEE (reference sequence). V was clipped by 1 base and J by 2 bases, with 9 bases between them. The CDR3 loop spans 14 amino acids. CDR3 sequence: CASSLLDRQETQYF. The CDR3 nucleotides read TGTGCCAGCAGCTTGCTGGACCGGCAAGAGACCCAGTACTTC.

The chain couples TRBV4-1 to TRBJ2-2; a possible D gene is TRBD1 (6 bases). Germline V lookup: CDR1 MGHRA, CDR2 YSYEKL. The CDR3 has 14 amino acids. V shed 6 bases and J shed 2 bases, with 10 bases lying between them. The CDR3 DNA is TGCGCCAGCAGTACAGGGCCCAACACCGGGGAGCTGTTTTTT. Amino acids: CASSTGPNTGELFF.

The rearrangement uses TRBV9 and TRBJ2-3; 12 nucleotides align to TRBD2. The germline gives CDR1 SGDLS, CDR2 YYNGEE. The CDR3 spans 16 residues. V lost 0 bases and J lost 7; bases outside the gene matches: 6. CDR3 loop: CASSVGLAGDKHTQYF. The CDR3 DNA follows: TGTGCCAGCAGCGTAGGACTAGCGGGGGACAAACATACGCAGTATTTT.

The chain carries TRBV19 and TRBJ2-7, with TRBD1 identical over 9 bases. V dropped 4 bases and J dropped 4; count of bases not matched to a gene: 8. The CDR3 runs to 15 residues. Per germline, CDR1 LNHDA and CDR2 SQIVND (reference sequence). This chain's CDR3 is CASSKTGGTLYEQYF. In DNA form, the CDR3 reads TGTGCCAGTAGTAAAACAGGGGGCACTCTTTACGAGCAGTACTTC.

The V and J genes are TRBV7-8 and TRBJ1-2, with 11 bases aligning to TRBD1. Germline values: CDR1 SGHVS, CDR2 FQNEAQ. Trimming took 5 bases from V and 8 from J; bases not matched to a gene: 7. The CDR3 consists of 14 residues. The CDR3 sequence: CASSLRDRGGGYTF. DNA of the CDR3: TGTGCCAGCAGCCTCCGGGACAGGGGGGGCGGCTACACCTTC.

This rearrangement joins TRBV6-1 to TRBJ1-2; tentative D call: TRBD1 (5 bases). The CDR3 is 15 residues long. V dropped 2 bases and J dropped 6 bases, with 16 bases sitting between them. Germline CDR1 is MNHNS and CDR2 is SASEGT. CDR3 amino acids: CASSETGTSKNGYTF. CDR3 DNA: TGTGCCAGCAGTGAAACGGGGACCTCGAAGAATGGCTACACCTTC.

The chain carries TRBV6-1 and TRBJ1-6, with no clear D. The CDR3 runs 14 residues. V shed 1 base and J shed 11 bases, with 12 bases lying between them. The germline CDR1 and CDR2 sequences are MNHNS and SASEGT. The CDR3 bases are TGTGCCAGCAGTGAAGTGGGCAGATTAACACCCCTCCACTTT. It codes for CASSEVGRLTPLHF.

This clone has a single count. The chain has TRBV7-6 and TRBJ2-3; TRBD1 might be the D (5 bases). This CDR3 is 14 amino acids long. CDR1 is SGHVS and CDR2 is FNYEAQ in the germline V gene. V was trimmed by 5 bases and J by 6 bases, leaving 15 bases between them. The CDR3 DNA is TGTGCCAGCAGCCCACGGCTGGGGCCGGATACGCAGTATTTT. Translated: CASSPRLGPDTQYF.

Written as DNA, the CDR3 is TGCGCCAGCAGTCGACGGACAGGGGCGAACACCGGGGAGCTGTTTTTT. Its protein is CASSRRTGANTGELFF. This chain joins TRBV5-1 and TRBJ2-2, with 9 bases identical to TRBD1. The V gene's germline CDR1 is SGHRS and CDR2 YFSETQ. The CDR3 is 16 residues long. The trim removed 5 bases at V and 0 bases at J, leaving 5 bases unmatched.

The DNA for the CDR3 is TGTGCCAGCAGTATTAGGGGGACAGATTACTCCTACGAGCAGTACTTC. Protein sequence: CASSIRGTDYSYEQYF. This rearrangement joins TRBV9 to TRBJ2-7, with 7 bases that match TRBD1. This CDR3 is 16 amino acids long. Unmatched junction bases numbered 11, after V lost 5 bases and J lost 0 bases. From germline, CDR1 is SGDLS and CDR2 YYNGEE. The variable domain in full, with the rest retrieved from reference TRBV9 and TRBJ2-7, is DSGVTQTPKHLITATGQRVTLRCSPRSGDLSVYWYQQSLDQGLQFLIQYYNGEERAKGNILERFSAQQFPDLHSELNLSSLELGDSALYFCASSIRGTDYSYEQYFGPGTRLTVT.

The chain recombines TRBV28 with TRBJ2-1; possible D gene TRBD2, 7 bases. Germline CDR1 is MDHEN and CDR2 is SYDVKM. The length of the CDR3 is 17 residues. Deletions cut 7 bases from V and 0 bases from J, with 19 bases between. The CDR3 DNA is TGTGCCAGCACTTCAGCGGGGACACCGAGCTCCTACAATGAGCAGTTCTTC. Residues: CASTSAGTPSSYNEQFF.

This sequence joins TRBV4-2 and TRBJ1-4; TRBD1 agrees at 10 bases. The CDR3 has 15 amino acids. Trimming took 2 bases from V and 7 from J; bases not matched to a gene: 4. Germline CDR1 reads LGHNA; CDR2 reads YNFKEQ. This chain's CDR3 is CASSQTTGGSEKLFF. The DNA of the CDR3 is TGTGCCAGCAGCCAAACGACAGGGGGCAGTGAAAAACTGTTTTTT.

The V gene is TRBV7-2, the J gene TRBJ2-1; 10 bases align to TRBD2. Germline CDR1 is SGHTA and CDR2 is FQGNSA. J gave up 8 bases and V 6 bases, and 13 bases lay outside the gene matches. The CDR3 spans 16 residues. The DNA of the CDR3 is TGTGCCAGCAGGGGAGGCCTAGCGGGGGCGGCCCATGAGCAGTTCTTC. As protein: CASRGGLAGAAHEQFF.

V gene TRBV7-9 combines with J gene TRBJ1-1; D is undetermined. The CDR3 is 14 residues long. V was trimmed by 1 base and J by 0 bases, leaving 6 bases between them. Germline-derived CDR1 and CDR2 are SEHNR and FQNEAQ (reference sequence). The CDR3 reads CASSLVRVNTEAFF. The CDR3 region has the DNA TGTGCCAGCAGCTTAGTCCGGGTGAACACTGAAGCTTTCTTT.

The V and J genes are TRBV4-1 and TRBJ2-3; TRBD2 might be the D (6 bases). The CDR3 is made up of 15 amino acids. The V gene's germline CDR1 is MGHRA and CDR2 YSYEKL. Deletions cut 5 bases from V and 2 bases from J, with 14 bases between. CDR3 sequence: CASSTTSPTTDTQYF. The DNA of the CDR3 is TGCGCCAGCAGCACAACTAGCCCAACCACAGATACGCAGTATTTT.